A single sample gave rise to the 18 T cell receptor beta chains below, sequenced in a study of blood T cell repertoires in COVID-19. TCRdb keeps only in-frame clones here, not all; method: immunoSEQ multiplex PCR. The sample carries around 200,000 clones, roughly 90% recorded once. Sequencing was done on a sample of peripheral blood. These receptors were obtained from a man aged 18 to 30 with active or convalescent COVID-19.

J is TRBJ2-3 and V is TRBV5-1; 7 nucleotides align to TRBD2. The CDR3 is 17 residues long. The trim removed 0 bases at V and 1 base at J, leaving 8 bases unmatched. The germline V gene has CDR1 SGHRS and CDR2 YFSETQ. The CDR3 bases are TGCGCCAGCAGCTTGGTCGGGCTAGCGGCCCGCACAGATACGCAGTATTTT. Translating it yields CASSLVGLAARTDTQYF.

Only one count was recorded for this clone. The chain has TRBV5-1 and TRBJ2-4; the match to TRBD1 covers 12 bases. Germline trimming cut 2 bases from V and 4 bases from J; bases unmatched to any gene: 19. The CDR3 is 21 residues long. Germline CDR1 SGHRS, CDR2 YFSETQ. DNA for the CDR3: TGCGCCAGCAGCTTCGTCTTACGGGGACAGGGGGCAAGGGCCTTAAAAAACATTCAGTACTTC. Protein product: CASSFVLRGQGARALKNIQYF.

The chain has TRBV30 and TRBJ1-2; 8 bases map to TRBD1. This CDR3 spans 14 amino acids. Germline CDR1 and CDR2: GTSNPN and SVGIG (reference sequence). The V and J ends lost 0 bases and 4 bases, in that order; junction bases with no gene match: 4. CDR3 in DNA: TGTGCCTGGAGTGTTGGCACAGGGGGCTATGGCTACACCTTC. Protein sequence: CAWSVGTGGYGYTF.

The V gene is TRBV2, the J gene TRBJ1-2; 10 nucleotides line up with TRBD1. Per the germline V gene, CDR1 is SNHLY and CDR2 is FYNNEI. J was trimmed by 4 bases and V by 7 bases; bases with no gene match: 9. The CDR3 length is 15 residues. The CDR3 nucleotides read TGTGCCAGCACGCGGGACAGGGGACCTGGCTATGGCTACACCTTC. Protein sequence: CASTRDRGPGYGYTF. Variable domain in full (rest from reference TRBV2 and TRBJ1-2): EPEVTQTPSHQVTQMGQEVILRCVPISNHLYFYWYRQILGQKVEFLVSFYNNEISEKSEIFDDQFSVERPDGSNFTLKIRSTKLEDSAMYFCASTRDRGPGYGYTFGSGTRLTVV.

The V call is TRBV27, the J call TRBJ1-5, with 11 bases that match TRBD1. The CDR3 is made up of 15 amino acids. Germline CDR1 is MNHEY and CDR2 is SMNVEV (reference sequence). Trimming cost V 6 bases and J 4 bases; bases outside gene matches: 5. For the CDR3, the DNA is TGTGCCAGCAGACGGACAGGGGGCGATAATCAGCCCCAGCATTTT. Its protein is CASRRTGGDNQPQHF.

The chain combines TRBV6-5 with TRBJ1-2; weak D call: TRBD1 (6 bases). CDR1 MNHEY and CDR2 SVGAGI come from the germline V gene. The CDR3 contains 13 residues. Between the trimmed V and J ends, which lost 6 bases and 3 bases, there was a span of 11 bases. The DNA for the CDR3 is TGTGCCAGCAGCCAAGGGGGATACTATGGCTACACCTTC. This sequence encodes CASSQGGYYGYTF.

The chain uses TRBV11-2 and TRBJ2-3, with D possibly TRBD2 on 5 matching bases. Per the germline V gene, CDR1 is SGHAT and CDR2 is FQNNGV. Trimming stripped 5 bases from V and 3 bases from J, with 15 bases between. The CDR3 length is 15 residues. The CDR3 sequence is CASSRTLGSTDTQYF. CDR3 DNA sequence: TGTGCCAGCAGCCGCACACTAGGAAGTACAGATACGCAGTATTTT.

This chain joins TRBV5-6 and TRBJ1-1, with D tentatively TRBD1 (6 bases). V gave up 4 bases and J gave up 1 base, with 8 bases separating them. CDR3 length: 13 amino acids. CDR1 is SGHDT, CDR2 YYEEEE, per germline. The DNA of the CDR3 is TGTGCCAGCAGCGTGGGACAGAACACTGAAGCTTTCTTT. Translation: CASSVGQNTEAFF.

The chain links TRBV12-3 or TRBV12-4 to TRBJ1-5; 7 bases align to TRBD1. The CDR3 runs to 13 residues. J gave up 2 bases and V 8 bases, and 3 bases lay outside the gene matches. CDR3 loop: CASDTGGNQPQHF. CDR3 DNA: TGTGCCAGCGATACAGGGGGCAATCAGCCCCAGCATTTT.

This chain links TRBV18 with TRBJ1-1; tentative D call: TRBD1 (6 bases). The CDR3 totals 14 residues. V was shortened by 2 bases and J by 5 bases, with 12 bases between the two germline ends. Germline V gene lookup returns CDR1 KGHSH and CDR2 LQKENI. CDR3 loop: CASSPTRGPTEAFF. CDR3 nucleotide sequence: TGTGCCAGCTCACCAACCAGGGGCCCAACTGAAGCTTTCTTT.

The CDR3 DNA follows: TGTGCCACCAGCATAAGGACTAGCGGGATCCACGAGCAGTACTTC. This translates into CATSIRTSGIHEQYF. V and J are TRBV15 and TRBJ2-7, with 12 bases aligning to TRBD2. V shed 4 bases and J 5 bases; nucleotides not matched to a gene: 6. Germline V lookup: CDR1 LNHNV, CDR2 YYDKDF (reference sequence). This CDR3 comprises 15 residues.

V is TRBV7-9 and J is TRBJ1-6; unclear D gene. Germline V gene data show CDR1 as SEHNR and CDR2 as FQNEAQ (reference sequence). The CDR3 has 13 residues. Trimming pared 2 bases from V and 5 bases from J, leaving 4 bases between. The CDR3, as DNA: TGTGCCAGCAGCTTACTTAATAATTCACCCCTCCACTTT. As protein: CASSLLNNSPLHF.

This chain uses TRBV7-2 with TRBJ2-7, with a weak D call TRBD1 (7 bases). The germline V gene encodes CDR1 SGHTA and CDR2 FQGNSA. The CDR3 has 14 amino acids. V dropped 7 bases and J dropped 3 bases, with 16 bases sitting between them. The CDR3, as DNA: TGTGCCAGCACCCTCGGCAGGGGGGACTACGAGCAGTACTTC. Translated, it gives CASTLGRGDYEQYF.

The J gene is TRBJ2-3, the V gene TRBV21-1; TRBD2 reflects the table's D call only, with no check against the DNA. TRBV21-1 is assigned pseudogene status. The CDR3 contains 15 residues. Here the CDR3 DNA reads TGTGCCAGCAGCCACACACGGGGGTGGGAAGATACGCAGTATTTT. Translation gives CASSHTRGWEDTQYF.

The chain employs TRBV5-1 and TRBJ1-4, with D perhaps matching TRBD1 (5 bases). Germline V lookup: CDR1 SGHRS, CDR2 YFSETQ. Between the trimmed V and J ends, which lost 0 bases and 9 bases, there was a span of 12 bases. This CDR3 region has 14 residues. The CDR3 region is CASSLDTGTQKLFF. The CDR3 DNA reads as TGCGCCAGCAGCTTGGACACCGGGACTCAAAAACTGTTTTTT.

V and J are TRBV30 and TRBJ1-3; TRBD1 matches at 8 bases. Trimming took 0 bases from V and 3 from J; bases not matched to a gene: 10. Germline CDR1 and CDR2: GTSNPN and SVGIG (reference sequence). The CDR3 spans 17 residues. The CDR3 here is CAWSVSLGQGGGNTIYF. CDR3 in DNA: TGTGCCTGGAGTGTAAGCCTAGGACAGGGTGGTGGAAACACCATATATTTT.

The chain uses TRBV6-5 and TRBJ2-7; D remains unclear. Germline lookup yields CDR1 MNHEY and CDR2 SVGAGI. The V gene lost 7 bases and the J gene lost 0 bases, with 13 bases spanning the gap. This CDR3 is built from 14 residues. CDR3 sequence reads: CASTARYSSYEQYF. As DNA, the CDR3 is TGTGCCAGCACTGCCCGGTATAGCTCCTACGAGCAGTACTTC.

CDR3 in DNA: TGTGCCAGCAGTGTACAATGGAATCAGCCCCAGCATTTT. Its translation is CASSVQWNQPQHF. The chain uses TRBV2 and TRBJ1-5; D not resolved. Trimming took off 4 bases at V and 4 bases at J, with 8 bases between the two ends. Germline V gives CDR1 SNHLY, CDR2 FYNNEI. The CDR3 is 13 residues long.